This T cell receptor beta chain is drawn from a study of identical twins. Trimming cost V 5 bases and J 5 bases, with 5 bases left between them. Germline lookup yields CDR1 SGHRS and CDR2 YFSETQ. There are 11 residues in the CDR3. This clonotype was seen at least ten times. TCRdb itself ran the 5' RACE reads through MiXCR, one entry per CDR3 protein. Counted here are roughly 720,000 distinct CDR3 sequences, over 15% occurring once; the ten biggest clones make up roughly 13%. These same data were also listed under a study on T cells expressing NK-cell markers.

The sequenced material came from PBMCs. The clonotype was recovered from a woman between 18 and 30 years old in good health. The rearrangement links TRBV5-1 to TRBJ2-1; D is ambiguous. Here the CDR3 DNA reads TGCGCCAGCAGGCGAAACAATGAGCAGTTCTTC. Amino acid sequence: CASRRNNEQFF.